Below are 8 T cell receptor beta chains sequenced from a single sample in a study of cytomegalovirus exposure and HLA in healthy donors. With 60 Vbeta and 13 Jbeta primers, the PCR was carried out. Clones were read by immunoSEQ multiplex PCR, and TCRdb kept only the in-frame ones, dropping some. The data show around 110,000 clones, about four fifths seen once. Sequencing was done on a sample of PBMCs. The origin of the receptors is a young man in good health and CMV-seropositive.

The chain recombines TRBV4-2 with TRBJ1-1; no clear D. The CDR3 contains 14 residues. V was shortened by 0 bases and J by 5 bases, with 10 bases between the two germline ends. Looked up from germline, CDR1 is LGHNA and CDR2 is YNFKEQ. In DNA, the CDR3 is TGTGCCAGCAGCCAAGATGGCGGACTGACTGAAGCTTTCTTT. Residues: CASSQDGGLTEAFF.

This chain connects TRBV19 to TRBJ2-2; maybe TRBD2 (7 bases). This CDR3 spans 15 amino acids. Trimming pared 9 bases from V and 0 bases from J, leaving 14 bases between. Germline CDR1 and CDR2: LNHDA and SQIVND (reference sequence). The CDR3 spells CASRGGATNTGELFF. For the CDR3, the DNA is TGTGCCAGCCGTGGGGGGGCGACGAACACCGGGGAGCTGTTTTTT.

In nucleotides, the CDR3 is TGTGCCAGCAGCTACACACAGGGGGCTACTGAAGCTTTCTTT. Residues: CASSYTQGATEAFF. This chain joins TRBV11-2 and TRBJ1-1; TRBD1 matches at 9 bases. Trimming took 4 bases from V and 5 from J; bases not matched to a gene: 5. This CDR3 spans 14 amino acids. The germline V gene encodes CDR1 SGHAT and CDR2 FQNNGV.

This chain links TRBV7-3 with TRBJ2-1; 7 bases match TRBD2. The trim removed 1 base at V and 6 bases at J, leaving 6 bases unmatched. The CDR3 has 15 amino acids. The germline V gene encodes CDR1 SGHTA and CDR2 FQGTGA. The CDR3 reads CASSLNREVSNEQFF. The CDR3 DNA reads as TGTGCCAGCAGCTTAAATCGGGAGGTCAGCAATGAGCAGTTCTTC.

The chain recombines TRBV6-6 with TRBJ1-3, with D uncertain. The CDR3 has 14 residues. Germline V gives CDR1 MNHNY, CDR2 SVGAGI (reference sequence). With 5 bases removed from V and 0 bases from J, the gap between germline ends came to 8 bases. This chain's CDR3 is CASSVPNSGNTIYF. The CDR3 DNA reads as TGTGCCAGCAGTGTCCCCAACTCTGGAAACACCATATATTTT.

In regard to this clone: Germline is not matched at one junction end, which may reflect a read error. V usage is TRBV7-7 and J usage is TRBJ2-5; possibly TRBD2 for D (6 bases). Per germline, CDR1 SSHAT and CDR2 FNYEAQ (reference sequence). This CDR3 has 15 residues. The DNA of the CDR3 is TGTGCTAGCAGCTTAACTAGTAGCGGTCAAGAGACCCAGTACTTC. It codes for CASSLTSSGQETQYF. Full variable domain (missing parts from reference TRBV7-7 and TRBJ2-5): GAGVSQSPRYKVTKRGQDVTLRCDPISSHATLYWYQQALGQGPEFLTYFNYEAQPDKSGLPSDRFSAERPEGSISTLTIQRTEQRDSAMYRCASSLTSSGQETQYFGPGTRLLVL.

The gene calls are TRBV5-6 and TRBJ2-7; possibly TRBD2 for D (5 bases). The germline gives CDR1 SGHDT, CDR2 YYEEEE. Trimming left V 4 bases short and J 6 bases short, with 11 bases between. The CDR3 extends over 12 amino acids. CDR3 sequence (DNA): TGTGCCAGCAGCCTGAGGGCCCTCGAGCAGTACTTC. It codes for CASSLRALEQYF.

This clone was picked up a small number of times. This chain links TRBV5-4 with TRBJ1-1; 8 positions match TRBD1. V gave up 4 bases and J gave up 4 bases; unmatched junction bases: 9. Per the germline V gene, CDR1 is SGHNT and CDR2 is YYREEE (reference sequence). The CDR3 is 15 residues long. Written as DNA, the CDR3 is TGTGCCAGCAGCCATCCGACAGGGGCTCGCACTGAAGCTTTCTTT. It specifies CASSHPTGARTEAFF.